This T cell receptor beta chain stems from a study of shared clonotypes between healthy human individuals. In the study overall: Donor composition was a couple of women and three men, aged 18 to 49.

Concerning this clone itself: The sample has other DNA sequences that encode this CDR3 too.

The CDR3 spans 11 residues. Germline V CDR1 and CDR2: KGHSH, LQKENI. V was clipped by 6 bases and J by 4 bases, with 6 bases between them. The data were produced by immunoSEQ multiplex PCR, yet TCRdb's version contains in-frame clones alone and is incomplete. The sample gives over a million clones, about 80% of which show up once; 0.61% is in the top ten. The V call is TRBV18, the J call TRBJ2-5; D ambiguous. The sequenced sample consisted of memory CD4+ T cells from PBMCs. Subset meaning: CD45RA-negative fraction. This TCR came from a young man in good health. Some clones in this sample may be carry-over from other donors' samples. The CDR3 DNA reads as TGTGCCAGCTCCCCAGGAGAGACCCAGTACTTC. Amino acids: CASSPGETQYF.